The 2 T cell receptor beta chains presented below share a single source sample, sequenced in a study of T cells in Graves' hyperthyroidism and ophthalmopathy. TCR beta CDR3 sequences were amplified from RNA transcripts. With the HTBI primer set, the TCR CDR3 went through a first round of RT-PCR. MiXCR, run by TCRdb on the multiplex PCR reads, gives a single entry per CDR3 protein. Among roughly 100,000 distinct CDR3 sequences listed, approximately 50% were seen once. The sequencing input was blood. Source of these receptors: a man aged 35 to 55 with Graves' hyperthyroidism.

The V call is TRBV7-9, the J call TRBJ2-7, with D possibly being TRBD1 (6 bases). Trimming stripped 4 bases from V and 2 bases from J, with 12 bases between. CDR3 length: 14 residues. CDR1 SEHNR and CDR2 FQNEAQ come from the germline V gene (reference sequence). The CDR3 DNA follows: TGTGCCAGCAGCTACGCCGGGACACCCTACGAGCAGTACTTC. Its protein is CASSYAGTPYEQYF.

On this clonotype: A read error may account for a junction end that differs from germline. The rearrangement links TRBV10-3 to TRBJ2-7; TRBD2 matches at 8 bases. Germline assignment: CDR1 ENHRY and CDR2 SYGVKD. This CDR3 is 13 amino acids long. DNA of the CDR3: TGTGCCATCAGTGGCACTAGCGGCTACGAGCAGCACTTC. Its protein is CAISGTSGYEQHF.